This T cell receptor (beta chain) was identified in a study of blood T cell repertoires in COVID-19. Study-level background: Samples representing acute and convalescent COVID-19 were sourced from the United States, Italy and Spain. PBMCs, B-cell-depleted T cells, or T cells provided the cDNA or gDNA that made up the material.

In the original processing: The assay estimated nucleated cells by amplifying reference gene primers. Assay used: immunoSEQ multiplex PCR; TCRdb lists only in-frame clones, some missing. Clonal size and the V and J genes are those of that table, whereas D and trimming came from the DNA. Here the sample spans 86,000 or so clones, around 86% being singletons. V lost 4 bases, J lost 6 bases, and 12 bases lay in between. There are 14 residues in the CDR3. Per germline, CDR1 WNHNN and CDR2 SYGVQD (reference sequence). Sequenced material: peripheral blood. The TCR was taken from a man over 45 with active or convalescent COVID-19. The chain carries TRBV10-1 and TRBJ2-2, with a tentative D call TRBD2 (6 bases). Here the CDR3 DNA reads TGCGCCAGCAGTGTTGGCGGGGTGGCCGGGGAGCTGTTTTTT. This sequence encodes CASSVGGVAGELFF.